This T cell receptor beta chain was profiled in a study of Graves' ophthalmopathy and Graves' hyperthyroidism (dated by TCRdb to the late 2010s). For context, the study as a whole: Peripheral blood was collected at initial diagnosis, prior to any treatment. In roughly 6 hyperthyroidism patients, T-cell repertoires of thyroid tissue and blood were compared. To tell Graves' ophthalmopathy apart from Graves' hyperthyroidism, and to predict which patients would progress to ophthalmopathy, the study relied on TCR beta repertoire signatures. Following sampling, methimazole starting at 30 mg daily was administered to hyperthyroidism patients, and high-dose intravenous methylprednisolone was administered to ophthalmopathy patients. The roughly 94 discovery patients were randomly split 7:3 into training and test sets. The independent validation cohort included approximately 19 hyperthyroidism patients plus 17 patients who later progressed from hyperthyroidism to ophthalmopathy. To explore V-J signatures that distinguish ophthalmopathy from hyperthyroidism, a discovery set of 100 patients was enrolled, made up of roughly 41 with ophthalmopathy and some 56 with stable hyperthyroidism. In total, some 130 blood samples were TCR-sequenced: around 42 ophthalmopathy, about 75 hyperthyroidism and about 17 hyperthyroidism-to-ophthalmopathy patients. Broad study findings and their caveats: In cross-validation, the 13-signature model distinguished ophthalmopathy from stable hyperthyroidism with approximately 90% sensitivity and around 83% specificity, while in the test set the corresponding values were roughly 80% and 75%. Most expanded thyroid clonotypes with a frequency above 0.001 also appeared in blood, which suggests that blood repertoires may reflect the immune response in the thyroid. In validation, the model predicted ophthalmopathy progression with nearly 71% sensitivity and approximately 72% specificity; some 13 predicted patients were CT-confirmed with GO in a median of around 6.5 months. No statistical method was used to predetermine the sample size, and group allocation was not hidden from the investigators.

This clonotype was detected ten times or more. This receptor's antigen is unknown. No clone much larger than this one lies a single base away; base qualities are absent. A patient counted as having stable hyperthyroidism if there was no progression to ophthalmopathy within 18 months of follow-up. Hyperthyroidism patients were newly diagnosed, with disease duration under 2 months, and aged 18 to 65 years. Patients were excluded if they had other autoimmune diseases, uncontrolled infections, pregnancy or lactation. Diagnosis was based on clinical symptoms, serum thyroxine, TRAb, thyroid ultrasound and orbital computed tomography. Ficoll-Paque density gradient centrifugation was used to isolate PBMCs from about 10 ml of fresh peripheral blood. Trizol reagent was used to extract the total RNA, and its quality was then checked on an Agilent 2100 Bioanalyzer. TCR beta CDR3 regions were amplified from RNA transcripts for repertoire sequencing. A first-round RT-PCR used HTBI primers with the Qiagen OneStep RT-PCR kit, followed by a second-round multiplex PCR, size selection and purification. The libraries underwent paired-end sequencing with 100 bp reads on an Illumina HiSeq2000. As for how the authors treated the data: SOAPnuke was used for read processing, and reads with adapters, uncalled bases, a mean Phred below 15, or no exact constant-primer or identifier match were discarded. COPE v1.2.5 was used to merge high-quality paired reads. Unique nucleotide sequences were defined as clonotypes and aligned to IMGT TRB V, D and J references using MiTCR v1.1. The analysis was limited to V-J combinations with a frequency above 0.0001, which together covered 99.2% of repertoires. For each V-J combination, a TCR clonal expansion and chaos score was defined as F50 clonal expansion divided by the chaos observed in the TCRdist matrix. Welch's t-statistics and random forest were used to narrow the features down to about twelve V-J combinations, which were then fed into a naive Bayes classifier. The Morisita-Horn index was used to measure how similar the thyroid and blood repertoires were. TCRdb handled the public reads itself, with Q25 trimming in fastp and clone calling in MiXCR, and kept productive beta chains. Records with the same CDR3 protein are collapsed into one entry carrying the most frequent genes and DNA. These V and J calls derive from TCRdb rather than the authors' analysis. In this sample the table shows about 380,000 distinct CDR3 sequences, approximately 15% of which occur a single time. The leading ten clones occupy about 7% of the sample.

Trimming removed 0 bases from V and 2 bases from J, leaving 13 bases between the germline ends. CDR1 and CDR2 (SGHDN, FVKESK) derive from the germline V gene. The CDR3 starts with the cysteine, ends with the phenylalanine, and has 16 residues. Only the CDR3 region is kept as DNA, spanning 48 bases read in frame from base 1. The chain is made from TRBV14 and TRBJ2-5; the D gene is perhaps TRBD2, on 6 matching bases. The clonotype was recovered from a woman aged 18 to 35 with stable Graves' hyperthyroidism. Donor details come from another sample of the same person, matched by shared clones. The sample consisted of peripheral blood. In nucleotides, the sequence is TGTGCCAGCAGCCAAGATTTTGTGGCGGGGCAAGAGACCCAGTACTTC. Its translation reads: CASSQDFVAGQETQYF.